This T cell receptor beta chain came from a study of blood T cells in healthy people across ages. A second about 6 to 11 cycle PCR used barcoded and J-beta primers. TCRdb reprocessed the 5' RACE reads via MiXCR and lists one record per CDR3 protein. Of about 670,000 distinct CDR3 sequences detected, approximately 40% appear once; the ten largest clones hold 25% to 30%. The CDR3 has 14 amino acids. V was pared by 2 bases and J by 1 base, with 7 bases between. The sequencing input was blood. The chain couples TRBV12-3 or TRBV12-4 to TRBJ2-3, with D unclear. The source of this sequence is a man older than 75 in good health. The CDR3 loop reads CASSLTDGTDTQYF. In nucleotides, the CDR3 is TGTGCCAGCAGTTTAACCGACGGCACAGATACGCAGTATTTT.